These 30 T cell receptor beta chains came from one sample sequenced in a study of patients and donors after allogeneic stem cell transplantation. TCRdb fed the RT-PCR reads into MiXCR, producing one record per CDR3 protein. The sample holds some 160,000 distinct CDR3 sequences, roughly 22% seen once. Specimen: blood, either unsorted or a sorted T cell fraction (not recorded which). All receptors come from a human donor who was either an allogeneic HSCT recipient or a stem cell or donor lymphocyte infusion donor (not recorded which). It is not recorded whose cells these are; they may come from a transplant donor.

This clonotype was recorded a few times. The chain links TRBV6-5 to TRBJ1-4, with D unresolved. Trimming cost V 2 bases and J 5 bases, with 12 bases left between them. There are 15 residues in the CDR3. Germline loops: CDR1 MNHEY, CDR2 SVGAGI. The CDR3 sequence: CASSYKEGENEKLFF. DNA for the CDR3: TGTGCCAGCAGTTACAAAGAGGGTGAAAATGAAAAACTGTTTTTT.

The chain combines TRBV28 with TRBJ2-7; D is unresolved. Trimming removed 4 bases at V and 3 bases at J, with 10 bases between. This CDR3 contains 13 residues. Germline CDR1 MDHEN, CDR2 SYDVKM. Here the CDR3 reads CASSSPPFYEQYF. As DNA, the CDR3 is TGTGCCAGCAGTTCCCCCCCCTTCTACGAGCAGTACTTC.

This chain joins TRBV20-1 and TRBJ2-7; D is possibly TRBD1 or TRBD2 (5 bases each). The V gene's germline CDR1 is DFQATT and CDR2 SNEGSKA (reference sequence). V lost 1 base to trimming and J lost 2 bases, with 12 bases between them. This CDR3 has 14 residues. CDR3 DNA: TGCAGTGCTAGAGTACGGGGCCGTGCCTACGAGCAGTACTTC. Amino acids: CSARVRGRAYEQYF.

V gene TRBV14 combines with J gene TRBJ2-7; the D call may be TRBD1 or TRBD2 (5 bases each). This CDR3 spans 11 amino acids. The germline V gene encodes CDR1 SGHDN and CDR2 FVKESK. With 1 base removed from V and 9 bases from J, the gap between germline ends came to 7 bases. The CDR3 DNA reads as TGTGCCAGCAGCCAAGGGGGGTGGCAGTACTTC. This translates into CASSQGGWQYF.

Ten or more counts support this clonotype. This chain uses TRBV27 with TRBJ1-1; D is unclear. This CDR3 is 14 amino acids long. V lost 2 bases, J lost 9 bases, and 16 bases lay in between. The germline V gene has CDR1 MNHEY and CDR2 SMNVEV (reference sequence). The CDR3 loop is CASSLGRNYLKAFF. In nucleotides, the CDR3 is TGTGCCAGCAGTTTAGGGCGGAATTACCTCAAAGCTTTCTTT.

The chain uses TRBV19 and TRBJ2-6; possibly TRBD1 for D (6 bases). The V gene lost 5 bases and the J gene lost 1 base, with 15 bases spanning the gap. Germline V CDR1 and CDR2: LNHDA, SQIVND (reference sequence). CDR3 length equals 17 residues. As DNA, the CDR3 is TGTGCCAGTAGTCCTCGGACAGCCTCTTCTGGGGCCAACGTCCTGACTTTC. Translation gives CASSPRTASSGANVLTF.

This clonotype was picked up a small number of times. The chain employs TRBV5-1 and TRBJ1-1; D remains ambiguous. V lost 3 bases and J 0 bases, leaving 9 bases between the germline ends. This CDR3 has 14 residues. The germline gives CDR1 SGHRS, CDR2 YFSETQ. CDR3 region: CASSSPGVNTEAFF. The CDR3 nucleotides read TGCGCCAGCAGCTCCCCCGGAGTGAACACTGAAGCTTTCTTT.

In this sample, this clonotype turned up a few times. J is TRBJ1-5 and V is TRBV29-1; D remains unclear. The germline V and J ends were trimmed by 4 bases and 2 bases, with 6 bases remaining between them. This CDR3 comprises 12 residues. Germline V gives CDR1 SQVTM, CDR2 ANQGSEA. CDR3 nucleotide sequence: TGCAGCGTTGGTCAGGGCAATCAGCCCCAGCATTTT. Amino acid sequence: CSVGQGNQPQHF.

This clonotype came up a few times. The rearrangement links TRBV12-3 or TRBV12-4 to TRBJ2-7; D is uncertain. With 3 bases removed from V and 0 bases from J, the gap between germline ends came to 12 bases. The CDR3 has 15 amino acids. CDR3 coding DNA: TGTGCCAGCAGTTTTAGTGGAGATCGCTCCTACGAGCAGTACTTC. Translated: CASSFSGDRSYEQYF.

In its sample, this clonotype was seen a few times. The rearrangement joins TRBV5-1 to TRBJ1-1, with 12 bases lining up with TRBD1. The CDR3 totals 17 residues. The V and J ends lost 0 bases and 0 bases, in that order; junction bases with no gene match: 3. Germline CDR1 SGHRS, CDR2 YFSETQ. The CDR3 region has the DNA TGCGCCAGCAGCTTGGGTGGGACAGGGGGCCTGAACACTGAAGCTTTCTTT. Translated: CASSLGGTGGLNTEAFF.

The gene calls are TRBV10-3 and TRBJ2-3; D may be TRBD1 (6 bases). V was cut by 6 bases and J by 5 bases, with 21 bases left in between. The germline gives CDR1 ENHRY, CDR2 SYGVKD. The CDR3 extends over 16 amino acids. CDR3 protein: CAIRNPLGGQGDTQYF. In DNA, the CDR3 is TGTGCCATCAGAAACCCGCTAGGGGGACAAGGAGATACGCAGTATTTT.

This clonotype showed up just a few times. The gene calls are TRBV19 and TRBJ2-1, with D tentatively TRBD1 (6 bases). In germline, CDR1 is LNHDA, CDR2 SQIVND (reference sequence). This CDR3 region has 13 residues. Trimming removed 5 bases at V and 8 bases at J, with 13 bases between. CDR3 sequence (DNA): TGTGCCAGTAGTCGGCAGGGGTTGGATGAGCAGTTCTTC. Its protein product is CASSRQGLDEQFF.

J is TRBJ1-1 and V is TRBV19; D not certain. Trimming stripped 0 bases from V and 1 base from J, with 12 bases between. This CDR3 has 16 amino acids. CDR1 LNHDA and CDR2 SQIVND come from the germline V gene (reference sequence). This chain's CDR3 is CASSIDPRAGNTEAFF. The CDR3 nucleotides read TGTGCCAGTAGTATAGATCCCCGGGCAGGGAACACTGAAGCTTTCTTT.

CDR3 in amino acids: CASSPGGEQPQHF. CDR3 nucleotides: TGCGCCAGCAGTCCAGGGGGAGAGCAGCCCCAGCATTTT. J is TRBJ1-5 and V is TRBV5-1; 7 bases line up with TRBD1. The germline V gene encodes CDR1 SGHRS and CDR2 YFSETQ. Losses at the gene ends were 5 bases for V and 7 bases for J; bases not matched to a gene: 6. This CDR3 is built from 13 residues.

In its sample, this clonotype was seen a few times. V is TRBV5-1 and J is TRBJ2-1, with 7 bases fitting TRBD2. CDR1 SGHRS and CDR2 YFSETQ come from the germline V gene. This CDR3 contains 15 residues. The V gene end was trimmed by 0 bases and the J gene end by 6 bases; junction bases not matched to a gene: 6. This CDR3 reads CASSLGGSLGNEQFF. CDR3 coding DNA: TGCGCCAGCAGCTTGGGCGGGAGCCTTGGCAATGAGCAGTTCTTC.

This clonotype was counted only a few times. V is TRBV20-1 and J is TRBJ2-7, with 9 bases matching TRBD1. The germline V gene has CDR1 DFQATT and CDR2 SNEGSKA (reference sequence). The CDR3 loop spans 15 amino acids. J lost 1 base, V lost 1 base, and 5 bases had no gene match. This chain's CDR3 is CSARGGDRESYEQYF. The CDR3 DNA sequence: TGCAGTGCTAGAGGAGGGGACAGGGAATCCTACGAGCAGTACTTC.

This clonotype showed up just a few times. CDR3: CAISESGQGLNTEAFF. The CDR3 DNA follows: TGTGCCATCAGTGAGTCAGGACAGGGGTTGAACACTGAAGCTTTCTTT. The V and J genes are TRBV10-3 and TRBJ1-1, with 9 bases that match TRBD1. Germline lookup yields CDR1 ENHRY and CDR2 SYGVKD. CDR3 length: 16 residues. The J segment lost 0 bases and the V segment lost 0 bases, leaving 2 bases of the junction unmatched.

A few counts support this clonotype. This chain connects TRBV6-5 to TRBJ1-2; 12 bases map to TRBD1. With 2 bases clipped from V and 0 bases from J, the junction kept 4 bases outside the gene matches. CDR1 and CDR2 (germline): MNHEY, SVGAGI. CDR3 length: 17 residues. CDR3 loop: CASSYRDRGPANYGYTF. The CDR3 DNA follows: TGTGCCAGCAGTTACCGGGACAGGGGGCCAGCTAACTATGGCTACACCTTC.

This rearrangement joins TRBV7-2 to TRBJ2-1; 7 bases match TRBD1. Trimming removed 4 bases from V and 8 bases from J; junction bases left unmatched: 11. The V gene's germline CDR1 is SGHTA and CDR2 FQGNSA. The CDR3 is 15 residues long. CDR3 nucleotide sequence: TGTGCCAGCAGCTCCCAGGGGGTACTGCGCTATGAGCAGTTCTTC. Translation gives CASSSQGVLRYEQFF.

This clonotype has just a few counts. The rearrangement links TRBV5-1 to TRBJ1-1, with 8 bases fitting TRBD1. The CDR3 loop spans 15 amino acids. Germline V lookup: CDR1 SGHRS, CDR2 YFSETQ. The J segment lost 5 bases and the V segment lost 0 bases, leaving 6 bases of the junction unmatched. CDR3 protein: CASSLGRTGWTEAFF. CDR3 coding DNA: TGCGCCAGCAGCTTGGGGAGGACAGGGTGGACTGAAGCTTTCTTT.

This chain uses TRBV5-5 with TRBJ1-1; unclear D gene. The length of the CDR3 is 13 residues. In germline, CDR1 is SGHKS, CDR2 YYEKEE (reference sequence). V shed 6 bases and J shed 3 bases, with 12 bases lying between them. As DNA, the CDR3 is TGTGCCAGCACCCCGTTGTTGGACACTGAAGCTTTCTTT. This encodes CASTPLLDTEAFF.

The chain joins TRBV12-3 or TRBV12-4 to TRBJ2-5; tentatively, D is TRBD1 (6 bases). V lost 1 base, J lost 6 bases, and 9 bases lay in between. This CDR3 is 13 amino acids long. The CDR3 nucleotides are TGTGCCAGCAGTTTAGGCAGGGGCAAGACCCAGTACTTC. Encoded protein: CASSLGRGKTQYF.

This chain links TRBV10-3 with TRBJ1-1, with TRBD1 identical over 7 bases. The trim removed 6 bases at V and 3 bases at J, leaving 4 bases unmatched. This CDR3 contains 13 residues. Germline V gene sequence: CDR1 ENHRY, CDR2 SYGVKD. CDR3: CAIRPTGDTEAFF. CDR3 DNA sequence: TGTGCCATCAGACCTACAGGGGACACTGAAGCTTTCTTT.

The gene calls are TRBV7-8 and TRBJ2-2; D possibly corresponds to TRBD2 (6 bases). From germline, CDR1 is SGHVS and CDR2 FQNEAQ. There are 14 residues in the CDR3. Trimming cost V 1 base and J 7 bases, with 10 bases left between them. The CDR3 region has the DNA TGTGCCAGCAGCTTAGTCGGGGGTGGCGGGGAGCTGTTTTTT. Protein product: CASSLVGGGGELFF.

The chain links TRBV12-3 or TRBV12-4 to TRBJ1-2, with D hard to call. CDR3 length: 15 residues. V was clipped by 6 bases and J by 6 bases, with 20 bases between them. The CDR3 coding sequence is TGTGCCAGCAGCACGATAAAAGGCGGGGAGAATGGCTACACCTTC. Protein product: CASSTIKGGENGYTF.

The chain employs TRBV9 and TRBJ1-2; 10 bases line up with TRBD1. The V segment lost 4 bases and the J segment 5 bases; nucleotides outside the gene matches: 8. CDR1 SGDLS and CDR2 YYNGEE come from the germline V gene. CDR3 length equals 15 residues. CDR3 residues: CASSTPGTGEYGYTF. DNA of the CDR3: TGTGCCAGCAGCACCCCCGGGACAGGGGAATATGGCTACACCTTC.

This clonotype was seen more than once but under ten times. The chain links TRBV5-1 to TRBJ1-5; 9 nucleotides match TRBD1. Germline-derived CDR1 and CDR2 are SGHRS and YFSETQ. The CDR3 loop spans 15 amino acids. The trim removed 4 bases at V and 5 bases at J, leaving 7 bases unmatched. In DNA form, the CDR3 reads TGCGCCAGCAGCGTCACCGGGACAGGGTATCAGCCCCAGCATTTT. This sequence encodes CASSVTGTGYQPQHF.

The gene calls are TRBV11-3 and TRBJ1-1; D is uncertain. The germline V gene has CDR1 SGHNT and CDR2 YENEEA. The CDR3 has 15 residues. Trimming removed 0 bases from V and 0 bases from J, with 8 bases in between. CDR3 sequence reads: CASSLDRPLNTEAFF. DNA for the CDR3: TGTGCCAGCAGCTTAGACAGGCCACTGAACACTGAAGCTTTCTTT.

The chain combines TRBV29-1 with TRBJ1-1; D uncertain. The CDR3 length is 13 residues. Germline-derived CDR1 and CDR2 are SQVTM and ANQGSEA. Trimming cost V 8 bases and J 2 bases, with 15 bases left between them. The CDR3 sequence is CSSQSLGNTEAFF. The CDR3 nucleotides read TGCAGCTCCCAAAGTTTGGGAAACACTGAAGCTTTCTTT.

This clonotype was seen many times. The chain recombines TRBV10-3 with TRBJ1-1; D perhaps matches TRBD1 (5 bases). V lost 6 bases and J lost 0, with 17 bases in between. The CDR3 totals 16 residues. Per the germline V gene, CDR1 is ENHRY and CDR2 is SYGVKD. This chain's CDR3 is CAISEPETDLNTEAFF. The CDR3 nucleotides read TGTGCCATCAGCGAACCGGAGACAGACTTGAACACTGAAGCTTTCTTT.